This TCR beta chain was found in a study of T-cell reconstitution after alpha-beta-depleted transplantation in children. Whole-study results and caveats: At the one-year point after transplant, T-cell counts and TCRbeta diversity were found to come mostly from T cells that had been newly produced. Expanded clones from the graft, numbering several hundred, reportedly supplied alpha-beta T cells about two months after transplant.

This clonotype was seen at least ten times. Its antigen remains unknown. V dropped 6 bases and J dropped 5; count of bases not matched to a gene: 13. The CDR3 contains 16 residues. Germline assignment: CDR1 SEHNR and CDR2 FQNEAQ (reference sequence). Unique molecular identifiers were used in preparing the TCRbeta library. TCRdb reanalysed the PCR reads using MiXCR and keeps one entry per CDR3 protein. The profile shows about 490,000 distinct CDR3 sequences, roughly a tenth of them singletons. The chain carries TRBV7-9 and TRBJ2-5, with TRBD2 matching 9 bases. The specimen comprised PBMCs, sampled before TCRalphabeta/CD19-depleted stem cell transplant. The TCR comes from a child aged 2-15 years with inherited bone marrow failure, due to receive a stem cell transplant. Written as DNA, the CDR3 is TGTGCCAGCAGTTCCATTAGGTCGCTAGCGGGGGAGACCCAGTACTTC. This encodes CASSSIRSLAGETQYF.